These 10 T cell receptor beta chains were all obtained from the same sample, sequenced in a study of response to subunit inactivated influenza vaccine. Using its own MiXCR run on the RT-PCR reads, TCRdb lists one record per CDR3 protein. The sample shows some 180,000 distinct CDR3 sequences, about a tenth of them seen only once. Sequencing used non-naive T cells sorted from PBMCs, obtained on the day of vaccination. Every receptor here comes from a man aged 45 to 65 who received an inactivated influenza vaccine.

The chain recombines TRBV29-1 with TRBJ2-5; D may be TRBD2 (7 bases). CDR3 length: 13 amino acids. The V gene lost 3 bases and the J gene lost 2 bases, with 10 bases spanning the gap. Germline CDR1 reads SQVTM; CDR2 reads ANQGSEA. The CDR3 loop is CSVDRGGQETQYF. The CDR3 coding sequence is TGCAGCGTTGATAGGGGGGGGCAAGAGACCCAGTACTTC.

The chain employs TRBV12-3 or TRBV12-4 and TRBJ2-2; unclear D gene. The germline V and J ends were trimmed by 6 bases and 6 bases, with 5 bases remaining between them. The CDR3 runs 11 residues. CDR3 coding DNA: TGTGCCAGCAGCCGACCCGGGGAGCTGTTTTTT. This encodes CASSRPGELFF.

This clonotype was found a few times. One junction end disagrees with the germline gene, perhaps due to a read error. CDR3 sequence reads: CGARAVAGGPQETQYF. CDR3 DNA: TGCGGTGCTAGGGCTGTAGCGGGAGGGCCTCAAGAGACCCAGTACTTC. The J gene is TRBJ2-5, the V gene TRBV20-1; 11 nucleotides match TRBD2. The length of the CDR3 is 16 residues. CDR1 and CDR2 (germline): DFQATT, SNEGSKA (reference sequence).

This clonotype was observed at least ten times. The chain recombines TRBV4-3 with TRBJ2-1; weak D call: TRBD2 (6 bases). The CDR3 runs to 16 residues. Trimming took 4 bases from V and 0 from J, leaving 13 bases between them. Germline CDR1 is LGHNA and CDR2 is YSLEER. The CDR3 region has the DNA TGCGCCAGCAGCCGGACTACAGACACCTCCTACAATGAGCAGTTCTTC. It is translated as CASSRTTDTSYNEQFF.

A note on this clonotype: One base away lies a much larger clone, so this may be a sequencing read error. The J gene is TRBJ2-7, the V gene TRBV5-1; 9 bases align to TRBD1. The V gene end was trimmed by 5 bases and the J gene end by 8 bases; junction bases not matched to a gene: 11. Germline V gene data show CDR1 as SGHRS and CDR2 as YFSETQ. The CDR3 contains 14 residues. CDR3 DNA sequence: TGCGCCAGCAGGGAGGGGACAGGGCTCGGCCAGCAGTACTTC. It is translated as CASREGTGLGQQYF. The full variable domain, rest sourced from reference TRBV5-1 and TRBJ2-7, is KAGVTQTPRYLIKTRGQQVTLSCSPISGHRSVSWYQQTPGQGLQFLFEYFSETQRNKGNFPGRFSGRQFSNSRSEMNVSTLELGDSALYLCASREGTGLGQQYFGPGTRLTVT.

The chain links TRBV20-1 to TRBJ2-5; TRBD2 aligns across 10 bases. CDR3 length: 14 residues. Germline loops: CDR1 DFQATT, CDR2 SNEGSKA (reference sequence). Here the CDR3 reads CSTRASGSRETQYF. In DNA, the CDR3 is TGCAGCACCAGAGCTAGCGGGAGTAGGGAGACCCAGTACTTC.

This clonotype was seen at least ten times. The chain carries TRBV6-2 or TRBV6-3 and TRBJ2-3; D ambiguous. Per germline, CDR1 MNHEY and CDR2 SVGEGT. Trimming took off 2 bases at V and 1 base at J, with 7 bases between the two ends. The CDR3 loop spans 14 amino acids. CDR3 region: CASSYVYGTDTQYF. The CDR3 nucleotides are TGTGCCAGCAGTTACGTCTACGGCACAGATACGCAGTATTTT.

This clonotype came up a few times. The chain's CDR3 is CASSQDTGLSEQYF. CDR3 coding DNA: TGCGCCAGCAGCCAAGATACGGGGCTAAGCGAGCAGTACTTC. The V call is TRBV4-3, the J call TRBJ2-7, with D perhaps assigned TRBD1 or TRBD2 (5 bases each). Trimming shortened V by 0 bases and J by 6 bases, and 12 bases separated the two germline ends. The CDR3 is 14 residues long. Germline V CDR1 and CDR2: LGHNA, YSLEER.

The chain links TRBV7-2 to TRBJ1-2; maybe TRBD1 (5 bases). CDR1 is SGHTA, CDR2 FQGNSA, per germline. The CDR3 contains 15 residues. The ends were cut back, 5 bases at V and 2 bases at J, with 15 bases in the middle. The CDR3 bases are TGTGCCAGCAGCACACTAAGACAGAGCAACTATGGCTACACCTTC. Encoded protein: CASSTLRQSNYGYTF.

This chain connects TRBV15 to TRBJ2-3; D is unclear. In germline, CDR1 is LNHNV, CDR2 YYDKDF (reference sequence). This CDR3 is 12 amino acids long. The V gene lost 4 bases and the J gene lost 0 bases, with 2 bases spanning the gap. The CDR3 protein is CATSTSTDTQYF. Written as DNA, the CDR3 is TGTGCCACCAGCACTAGCACAGATACGCAGTATTTT.